Described below is a single T cell receptor (beta chain) sequence and its context. Per the study methods: Amplification of reference gene primers was used by the study to estimate nucleated cell counts. Sequencing was performed with immunoSEQ multiplex PCR; in TCRdb, only in-frame clones are kept and a portion is missing. V, J and clone size reflect that table, while D and trimming were determined from the DNA. The sample lists about 210,000 clones; 80% to 90% were seen once. The length of the CDR3 is 14 residues. Trimming removed 8 bases from V and 2 bases from J, with 18 bases in between. In germline, CDR1 is GTSNPN, CDR2 SVGIG (reference sequence). The data were taken from a study of blood T cell repertoires in COVID-19.

The sequencing sample was made of peripheral blood. The rearrangement uses TRBV30 and TRBJ2-5, with D tentatively TRBD2 (6 bases). The TCR comes from a man aged 18 to 35 with active or convalescent COVID-19. DNA of the CDR3: TGTGCCGGACACTACAGTGGGAGGCAAGAGACCCAGTACTTC. Translating gives CAGHYSGRQETQYF.